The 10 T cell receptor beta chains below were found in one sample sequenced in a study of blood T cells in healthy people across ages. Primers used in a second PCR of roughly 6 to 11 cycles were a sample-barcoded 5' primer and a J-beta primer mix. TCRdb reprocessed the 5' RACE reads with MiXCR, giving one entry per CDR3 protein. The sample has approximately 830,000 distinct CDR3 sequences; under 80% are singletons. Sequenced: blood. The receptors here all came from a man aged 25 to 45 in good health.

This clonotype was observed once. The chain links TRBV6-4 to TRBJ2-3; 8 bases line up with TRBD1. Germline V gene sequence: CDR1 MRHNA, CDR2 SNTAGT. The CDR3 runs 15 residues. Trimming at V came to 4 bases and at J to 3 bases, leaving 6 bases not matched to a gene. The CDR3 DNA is TGTGCCAGCAGTGTCGGACAGGGTGAGACAGATACGCAGTATTTT. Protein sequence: CASSVGQGETDTQYF.

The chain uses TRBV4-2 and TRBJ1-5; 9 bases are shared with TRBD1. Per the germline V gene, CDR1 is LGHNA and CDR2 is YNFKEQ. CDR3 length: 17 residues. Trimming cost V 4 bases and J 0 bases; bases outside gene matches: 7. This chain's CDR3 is CASSPGTGIFSNQPQHF. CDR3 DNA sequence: TGTGCCAGCAGCCCCGGGACAGGGATATTTAGCAATCAGCCCCAGCATTTT.

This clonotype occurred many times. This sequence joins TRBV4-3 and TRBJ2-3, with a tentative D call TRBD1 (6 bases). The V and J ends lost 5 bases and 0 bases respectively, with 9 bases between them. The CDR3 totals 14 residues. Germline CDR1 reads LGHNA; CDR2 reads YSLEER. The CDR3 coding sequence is TGCGCCAGCAGCTTGGGACACAGCACAGATACGCAGTATTTT. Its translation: CASSLGHSTDTQYF.

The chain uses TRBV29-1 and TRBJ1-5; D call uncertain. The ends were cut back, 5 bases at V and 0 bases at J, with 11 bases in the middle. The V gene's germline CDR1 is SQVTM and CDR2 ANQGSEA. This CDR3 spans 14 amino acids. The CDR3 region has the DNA TGCAGCGTTCTGGACGGAAATAGCAATCAGCCCCAGCATTTT. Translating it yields CSVLDGNSNQPQHF.

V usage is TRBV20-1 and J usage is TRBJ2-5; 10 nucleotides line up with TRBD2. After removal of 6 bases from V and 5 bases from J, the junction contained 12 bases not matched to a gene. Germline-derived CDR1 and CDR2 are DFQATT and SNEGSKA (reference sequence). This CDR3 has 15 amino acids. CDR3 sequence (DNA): TGCAGTGCACGAGGGACTAGCGTTCTTCGGGAGACCCAGTACTTC. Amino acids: CSARGTSVLRETQYF.

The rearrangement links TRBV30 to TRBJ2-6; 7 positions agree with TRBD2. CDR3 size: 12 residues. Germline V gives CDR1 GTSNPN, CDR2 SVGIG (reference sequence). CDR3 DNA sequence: TGTACCGGGGGGTCTGGGGCCAACGTCCTGACTTTC. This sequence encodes CTGGSGANVLTF.

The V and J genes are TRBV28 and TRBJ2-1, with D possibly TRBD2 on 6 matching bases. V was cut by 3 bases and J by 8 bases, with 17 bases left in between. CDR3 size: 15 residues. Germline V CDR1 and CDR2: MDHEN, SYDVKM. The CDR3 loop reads CASSLIQGLKDEQFF. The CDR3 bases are TGTGCCAGCAGTTTGATTCAGGGACTTAAGGATGAGCAGTTCTTC.

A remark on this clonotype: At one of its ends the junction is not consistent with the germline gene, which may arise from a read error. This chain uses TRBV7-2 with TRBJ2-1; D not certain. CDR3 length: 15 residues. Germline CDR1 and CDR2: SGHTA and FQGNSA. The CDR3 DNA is TGTGCCAGCAGCTTTGACTCGAGCTCCTACAGTGAGCAGTTCTTC. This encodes CASSFDSSSYSEQFF.

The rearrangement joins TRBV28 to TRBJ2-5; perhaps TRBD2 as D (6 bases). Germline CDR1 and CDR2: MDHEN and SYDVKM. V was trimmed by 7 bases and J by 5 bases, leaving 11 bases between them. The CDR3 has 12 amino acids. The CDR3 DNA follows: TGTGCCAGCAAACGGGGGATGGAGACCCAGTACTTC. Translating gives CASKRGMETQYF. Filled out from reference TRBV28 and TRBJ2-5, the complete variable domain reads DVKVTQSSRYLVKRTGEKVFLECVQDMDHENMFWYRQDPGLGLRLIYFSYDVKMKEKGDIPEGYSVSREKKERFSLILESASTNQTSMYLCASKRGMETQYFGPGTRLLVL.

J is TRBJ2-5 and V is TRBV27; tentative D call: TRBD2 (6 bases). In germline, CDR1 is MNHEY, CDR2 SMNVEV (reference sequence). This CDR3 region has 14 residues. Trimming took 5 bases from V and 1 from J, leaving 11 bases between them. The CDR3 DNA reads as TGTGCCAGCAGTGTATGGGGGGTCCAAGAGACCCAGTACTTC. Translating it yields CASSVWGVQETQYF.